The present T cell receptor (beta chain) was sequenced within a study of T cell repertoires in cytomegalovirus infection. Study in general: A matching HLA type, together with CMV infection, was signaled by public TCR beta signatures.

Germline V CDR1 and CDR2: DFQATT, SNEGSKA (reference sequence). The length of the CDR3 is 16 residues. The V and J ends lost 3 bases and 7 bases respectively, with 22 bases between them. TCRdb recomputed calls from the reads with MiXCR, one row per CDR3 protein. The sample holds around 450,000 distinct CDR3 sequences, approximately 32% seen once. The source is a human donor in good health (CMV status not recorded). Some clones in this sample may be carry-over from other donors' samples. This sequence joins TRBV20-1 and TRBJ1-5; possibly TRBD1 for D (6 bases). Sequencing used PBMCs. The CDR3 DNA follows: TGCAGTGCTAGTTACAGAAGACAGGCGGGATTCCAGCCCCAGCATTTT. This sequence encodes CSASYRRQAGFQPQHF.